Listed below are T cell receptor beta chains from one sample, sequenced in a study of T-cell memory formation after mild COVID-19. Via MiXCR, TCRdb re-called the 5' RACE reads, giving one row per CDR3 protein. Of about 560,000 distinct CDR3 sequences in the sample, 15% to 20% were seen once. Source material: PBMCs or a T cell subset sorted from them (not recorded which). These receptors all stem from an adult woman who had mild COVID-19 (a few samples of this study predate the infection). Cell type and time point are not known. The CDR3 runs from the conserved cysteine through the conserved F or W. The order of the fields is CDR3 DNA, CDR3 protein, J gene, clone size, D gene, V gene. D genes are given only for firm matches. Clone size is not always given. Where it is, it says once, few, many or a class for expanded clones.

DNA: TGTGACAGCAGTGCCCCGGGACCAGCGGTGGGCACCTTC
CDR3: CDSSAPGPAVGTF
J: TRBJ1-2
size: -
D: -
V: TRBV12-3/TRBV12-4

DNA: TGTGCCAGCAGCATTAGCGGGGGGGCTGCTGGGGAGCAGTACTTC
CDR3: CASSISGGAAGEQYF
J: TRBJ2-7
size: -
D: TRBD2
V: TRBV9

DNA: TGCGCCAGCAGTCAAGGAAAGGGATCCGTTGCAACTAATGAAAAACTGTTTTTT
CDR3: CASSQGKGSVATNEKLFF
J: TRBJ1-4
size: -
D: -
V: TRBV23-1

DNA: TGTGCCAGCAGTTGGGACAGGGAGTGGACGAACACCGGGGAGCTGTTTTTT
CDR3: CASSWDREWTNTGELFF
J: TRBJ2-2
size: few
D: TRBD1
V: TRBV12-3/TRBV12-4

DNA: TGTGCCAGTCCCTCTAACAGGTCTCCCTACGAGCAGTACTTC
CDR3: CASPSNRSPYEQYF
J: TRBJ2-7
size: -
D: -
V: TRBV21-1

DNA: TGTGCCAGCAGCTCCAAAGGAGAGACAGATACGCAGTATTTT
CDR3: CASSSKGETDTQYF
J: TRBJ2-3
size: few
D: -
V: TRBV7-6

DNA: TGCAGCGTGGGGGGGGTCGGCACTGAAGCTTTCTTT
CDR3: CSVGGVGTEAFF
J: TRBJ1-1
size: few
D: -
V: TRBV29-1

DNA: TGTGCCACCAGTTTTTCCAAGCCCCAGCATTTT
CDR3: CATSFSKPQHF
J: TRBJ1-5
size: few
D: -
V: TRBV24-1

DNA: TGTGCCAGCAGGGGAATTTCTTACACTGAAGCTTTCTTT
CDR3: CASRGISYTEAFF
J: TRBJ1-1
size: many
D: -
V: TRBV27

DNA: TGTGCCAGCAGCTGGAGTAGCTCTGGGGCCAACGTCCTGACTTTC
CDR3: CASSWSSSGANVLTF
J: TRBJ2-6
size: -
D: -
V: TRBV7-8

DNA: TGCGCCAGCAGCCAAGATATCGTCATAGCGGGAGATCCAGATACGCAGTATTTT
CDR3: CASSQDIVIAGDPDTQYF
J: TRBJ2-3
size: -
D: TRBD2
V: TRBV4-3

DNA: TGTGCAGCCGGGGCGGGGTCCAGGGGCGAAGCTTTCTTT
CDR3: CAAGAGSRGEAFF
J: TRBJ1-1
size: many
D: -
V: TRBV7-6

DNA: TGTGCCAGCAGTTGGGGCGGGGGGGGCTACGAGCAGTACTTC
CDR3: CASSWGGGGYEQYF
J: TRBJ2-7
size: few
D: TRBD2
V: TRBV27

DNA: TGTGCCACCAGCAGAGATCGTGGGGGCCTTAAAAACATTCAGTACTTC
CDR3: CATSRDRGGLKNIQYF
J: TRBJ2-4
size: few
D: -
V: TRBV15

DNA: TGTGCCAGCAGCCAAGTTGGCCCCCCTTACGAGCAGTACTTC
CDR3: CASSQVGPPYEQYF
J: TRBJ2-7
size: -
D: -
V: TRBV4-2

DNA: TGCGCCAGCAGCCAAGTATTAGCGGACAATGAGCAGTTCTTC
CDR3: CASSQVLADNEQFF
J: TRBJ2-1
size: -
D: -
V: TRBV4-1

DNA: TGTGCCAGCAGCCCTTCCAGGGGAACGCAAGAGACCCAGTACTTC
CDR3: CASSPSRGTQETQYF
J: TRBJ2-5
size: -
D: -
V: TRBV5-4

DNA: TGCAGTGCTAGAGATTCGGGAGGGAGCTCCTATAATTCACCCCTCCACTTT
CDR3: CSARDSGGSSYNSPLHF
J: TRBJ1-6
size: -
D: -
V: TRBV20-1

DNA: TGTGCCTGGAGTGTAAGAGGGGAGCAGTACTTC
CDR3: CAWSVRGEQYF
J: TRBJ2-7
size: -
D: -
V: TRBV30

DNA: TGTGCCAGCAGCTTAGGGGTGGAAACCGGGGAGCTGTTTTTT
CDR3: CASSLGVETGELFF
J: TRBJ2-2
size: -
D: -
V: TRBV11-2

DNA: TGTGCCAGCAGTTTAGAAGGGACTAGCGGGAGTGGATGGGAGACCCAGTACTTC
CDR3: CASSLEGTSGSGWETQYF
J: TRBJ2-5
size: -
D: TRBD2
V: TRBV12-3/TRBV12-4

DNA: TGCGCCAGCAGCCGTGATAGAAACAGCCCCCTTGAAGCTTTCTTT
CDR3: CASSRDRNSPLEAFF
J: TRBJ1-1
size: -
D: -
V: TRBV4-1

DNA: TGTGCCACCAGTGATGGGGTGAACACTGAAGCTTTCTTT
CDR3: CATSDGVNTEAFF
J: TRBJ1-1
size: -
D: -
V: TRBV24-1

DNA: TGCGCCAGCAGCCAAGATTCAATACTCGCGGGGGATAGCTACGAGCAGTACTTC
CDR3: CASSQDSILAGDSYEQYF
J: TRBJ2-7
size: few
D: TRBD2
V: TRBV4-3

DNA: TGTGCCAGCAGCAAAACTAGCGAGTACGGGCAGTACTTC
CDR3: CASSKTSEYGQYF
J: TRBJ2-7
size: many
D: TRBD2
V: TRBV7-2

DNA: TGTGCCAGCAGCAAGGGGACTAGCGGGGGGCGGAGCTCCTACAATGAGCAGTTCTTC
CDR3: CASSKGTSGGRSSYNEQFF
J: TRBJ2-1
size: -
D: TRBD2
V: TRBV7-3

DNA: TGTGCCACCAGTGACCCTGACCCGGGGGGGTGGCAGTTCTTC
CDR3: CATSDPDPGGWQFF
J: TRBJ2-1
size: -
D: TRBD2
V: TRBV24-1

DNA: TGCAGTGCTAGAAACCTCGACAATGAGCAGTTCTTC
CDR3: CSARNLDNEQFF
J: TRBJ2-1
size: -
D: -
V: TRBV20-1

DNA: TGTGCCAGCATGGGACAGGGCGGGGAAAAACTGTTTTTT
CDR3: CASMGQGGEKLFF
J: TRBJ1-4
size: few
D: TRBD1
V: TRBV2